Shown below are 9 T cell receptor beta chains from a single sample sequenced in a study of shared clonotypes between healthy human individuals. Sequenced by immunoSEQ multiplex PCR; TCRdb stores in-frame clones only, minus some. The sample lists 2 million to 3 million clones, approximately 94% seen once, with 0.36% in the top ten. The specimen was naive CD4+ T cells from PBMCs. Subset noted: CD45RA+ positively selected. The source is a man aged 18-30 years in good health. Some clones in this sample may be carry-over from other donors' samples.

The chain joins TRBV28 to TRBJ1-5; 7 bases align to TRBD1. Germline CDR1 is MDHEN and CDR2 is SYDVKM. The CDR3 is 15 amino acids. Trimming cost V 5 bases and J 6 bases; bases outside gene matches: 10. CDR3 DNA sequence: TGTGCCAGCAGTCCCACAGGGGCTACTTCTCAGCCCCAGCATTTT. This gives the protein CASSPTGATSQPQHF.

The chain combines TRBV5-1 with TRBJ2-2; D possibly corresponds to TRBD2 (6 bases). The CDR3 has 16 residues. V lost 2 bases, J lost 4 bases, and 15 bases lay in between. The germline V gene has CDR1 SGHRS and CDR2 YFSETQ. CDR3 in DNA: TGCGCCAGCAGCTTTATTCCGGGAGTGAGCACCGGGGAGCTGTTTTTT. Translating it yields CASSFIPGVSTGELFF. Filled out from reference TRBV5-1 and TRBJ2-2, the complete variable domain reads KAGVTQTPRYLIKTRGQQVTLSCSPISGHRSVSWYQQTPGQGLQFLFEYFSETQRNKGNFPGRFSGRQFSNSRSEMNVSTLELGDSALYLCASSFIPGVSTGELFFGEGSRLTVL.

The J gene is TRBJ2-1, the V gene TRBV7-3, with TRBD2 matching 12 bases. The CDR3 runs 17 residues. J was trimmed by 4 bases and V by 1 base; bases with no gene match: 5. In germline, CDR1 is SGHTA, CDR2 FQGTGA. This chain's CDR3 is CASSLRGTSGSYNEQFF. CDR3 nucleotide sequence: TGTGCCAGCAGCTTAAGAGGGACTAGCGGGTCTTACAATGAGCAGTTCTTC.

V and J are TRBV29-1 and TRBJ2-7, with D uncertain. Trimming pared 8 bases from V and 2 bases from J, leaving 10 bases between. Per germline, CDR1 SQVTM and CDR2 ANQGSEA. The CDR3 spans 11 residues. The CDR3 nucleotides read TGCAGCTATACAAAGGCCTACGAGCAGTACTTC. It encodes CSYTKAYEQYF.

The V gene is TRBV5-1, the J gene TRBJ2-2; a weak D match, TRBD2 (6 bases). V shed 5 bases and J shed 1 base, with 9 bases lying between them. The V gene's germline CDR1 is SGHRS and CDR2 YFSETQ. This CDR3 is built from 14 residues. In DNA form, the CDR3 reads TGCGCCAGCAGTCCTAGCGAGAACACCGGGGAGCTGTTTTTT. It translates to CASSPSENTGELFF.

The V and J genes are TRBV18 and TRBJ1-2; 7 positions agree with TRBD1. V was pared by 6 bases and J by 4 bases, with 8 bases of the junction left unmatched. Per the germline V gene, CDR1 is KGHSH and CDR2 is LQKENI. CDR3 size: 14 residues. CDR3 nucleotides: TGTGCCAGCTCGGGTACAGGGACAGTCTATGGCTACACCTTC. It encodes CASSGTGTVYGYTF.

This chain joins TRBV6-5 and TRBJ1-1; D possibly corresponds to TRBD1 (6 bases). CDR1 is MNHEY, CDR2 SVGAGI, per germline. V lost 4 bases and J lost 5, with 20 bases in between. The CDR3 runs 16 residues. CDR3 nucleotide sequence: TGTGCCAGCAGTTCTGGGGGGCAGGGGACGTGGACTGAAGCTTTCTTT. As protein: CASSSGGQGTWTEAFF.

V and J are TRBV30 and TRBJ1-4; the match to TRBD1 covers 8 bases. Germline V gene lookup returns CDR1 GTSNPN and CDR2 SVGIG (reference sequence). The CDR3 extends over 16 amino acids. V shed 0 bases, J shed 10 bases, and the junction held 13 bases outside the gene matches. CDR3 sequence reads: CAWSVDRTGSIGKLFF. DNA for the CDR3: TGTGCCTGGAGTGTAGACCGGACAGGGAGTATCGGAAAACTGTTTTTT.

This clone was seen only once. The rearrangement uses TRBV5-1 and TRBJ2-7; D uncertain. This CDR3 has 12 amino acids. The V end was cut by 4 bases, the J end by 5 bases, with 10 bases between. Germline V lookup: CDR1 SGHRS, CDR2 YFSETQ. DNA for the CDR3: TGCGCCAGCAGCCCACCGACCGACGAGCAGTACTTC. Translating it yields CASSPPTDEQYF. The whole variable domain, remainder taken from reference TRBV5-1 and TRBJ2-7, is KAGVTQTPRYLIKTRGQQVTLSCSPISGHRSVSWYQQTPGQGLQFLFEYFSETQRNKGNFPGRFSGRQFSNSRSEMNVSTLELGDSALYLCASSPPTDEQYFGPGTRLTVT.